A selection of T cell receptor beta chains follows, all from one sample in a study of CD8+CD57+ T cells in acquired aplastic anemia. Using its own MiXCR run on the reads, TCRdb lists one record per CDR3 protein. The profile shows around 120,000 distinct CDR3 sequences, almost 40% of them singletons. The sample was sorted CD4+, CD8+, or CD8+CD57+ T cells (not recorded which) from PBMCs. All receptors derive from a human donor with aplastic anemia. Both conserved end residues are part of each CDR3.

>TRBV2
CASSVGPSSSGNTIYF
>TRBV19
CASNPWLARGGELFF
>TRBV7-2
CASTPPGYQETQYF
>TRBV6-5
CASSYSRGGYTF
>TRBV7-6
CASSLELLDNSPLHF
>TRBV11-1
CASRLDRGSSGNTIYF
>TRBV5-8
CASSLSGTYGYTF
>TRBV6-1
CASSANMNTEAFF
>TRBV10-3
CAINRGQGADTEAFF
>TRBV30
CAWRDNRENEALF
>TRBV6-1
CASSEYLGQGAGEQYF
>TRBV20-1
CSARPGHTNTEAFF
>TRBV6-5
CASSYSPARDTQYF
>TRBV3-1
CASSHGGTYYGYTF
>TRBV4-2
CASSQVRELIYGYTF
>TRBV7-9
CASSARTGSTDTQYF
>TRBV4-3
CASSPKGDANQPQHF
>TRBV5-4
CASSFLGDTGELFF